The 7 T cell receptor beta chains listed next were all sequenced from one sample in a study of blood T cells in healthy people across ages. Primers used in a second PCR of about 7 to 12 cycles were a sample-barcoded 5' primer and a J-beta primer mix. One entry per CDR3 protein, called by TCRdb with MiXCR from the 5' RACE reads. The table records around 990,000 distinct CDR3 sequences, under 40% of them present only once. Sequenced material: blood. The receptors derive from a young man in good health.

The chain recombines TRBV4-3 with TRBJ1-6; TRBD1 matches 12 bases. The germline V gene has CDR1 LGHNA and CDR2 YSLEER. V was clipped by 3 bases and J by 8 bases; unmatched bases: 5. The CDR3 is 16 amino acids. CDR3 sequence reads: CASSHSGQGAYSPLHF. CDR3 sequence (DNA): TGCGCCAGCAGCCACTCGGGACAGGGGGCGTATTCACCCCTCCACTTT.

This clonotype was seen a handful of times. This rearrangement joins TRBV6-4 to TRBJ2-2, with 10 bases that match TRBD2. The CDR3 contains 14 residues. V dropped 3 bases and J dropped 6; count of bases not matched to a gene: 1. The germline V gene has CDR1 MRHNA and CDR2 SNTAGT. CDR3 sequence (DNA): TGTGCCAGCAGTGAAGCGGGGGGGCCCGGGGAGCTGTTTTTT. Translating gives CASSEAGGPGELFF.

The V gene is TRBV28, the J gene TRBJ2-3, with D uncertain. The CDR3 is 15 amino acids. The V gene lost 6 bases and the J gene lost 0 bases, with 13 bases spanning the gap. Germline values: CDR1 MDHEN, CDR2 SYDVKM. CDR3 amino acids: CASRLLGSSTDTQYF. CDR3 nucleotides: TGTGCCAGCAGACTTCTGGGCTCTAGCACAGATACGCAGTATTTT.

The CDR3 is CASSGLGEAPPLHF. The CDR3 DNA is TGTGCCAGCAGTGGATTGGGGGAAGCTCCACCCCTCCACTTT. The chain carries TRBV25-1 and TRBJ1-6, with a tentative D call TRBD1 (5 bases). CDR3 length: 14 amino acids. V was shortened by 4 bases and J by 11 bases, with 15 bases between the two germline ends. Germline CDR1 is MGHDK and CDR2 is SYGVNS.

This clonotype has only a few counts. CDR3 loop: CASSQEFLGTGDFGDGYTF. For the CDR3, the DNA is TGCGCCAGCAGCCAAGAATTCCTAGGGACAGGGGATTTTGGGGATGGCTACACCTTC. V usage is TRBV4-3 and J usage is TRBJ1-2, with 10 bases aligning to TRBD1. CDR3 length: 19 residues. Germline V gives CDR1 LGHNA, CDR2 YSLEER. Trimming at V came to 0 bases and at J to 6 bases, leaving 16 bases not matched to a gene.

The rearrangement links TRBV20-1 to TRBJ1-6, with 7 bases aligning to TRBD1. The CDR3 sequence is 13 residues long. In germline, CDR1 is DFQATT, CDR2 SNEGSKA (reference sequence). Trimming took 4 bases from V and 7 from J; bases not matched to a gene: 4. The CDR3 DNA follows: TGCAGTGCTATAGGGACAGCAAATTCACCCCTCCACTTT. This translates into CSAIGTANSPLHF.

The chain links TRBV7-2 to TRBJ2-3; possibly TRBD2 for D (5 bases). Trimming pared 3 bases from V and 2 bases from J, leaving 15 bases between. The CDR3 is 16 residues long. CDR1 and CDR2 (germline): SGHTA, FQGNSA. This CDR3 is CASSFGSKLNTDTQYF. The CDR3 DNA reads TGTGCCAGCAGCTTTGGGAGCAAGCTGAACACAGATACGCAGTATTTT.